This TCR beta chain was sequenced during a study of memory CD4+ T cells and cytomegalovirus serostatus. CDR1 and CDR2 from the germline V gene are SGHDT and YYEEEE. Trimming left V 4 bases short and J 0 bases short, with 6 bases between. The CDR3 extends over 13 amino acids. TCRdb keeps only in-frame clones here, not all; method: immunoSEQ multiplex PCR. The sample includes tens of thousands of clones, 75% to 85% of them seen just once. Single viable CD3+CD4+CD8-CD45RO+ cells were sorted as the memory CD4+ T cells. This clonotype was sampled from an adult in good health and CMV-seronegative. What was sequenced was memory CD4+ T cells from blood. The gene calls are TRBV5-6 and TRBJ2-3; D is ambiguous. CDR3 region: CASSTISTDTQYF. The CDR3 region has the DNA TGTGCCAGCAGCACCATTAGCACAGATACGCAGTATTTT.